A single TCR beta chain is shown here with its context. The CDR3 is 14 residues long. The V gene end was trimmed by 5 bases and the J gene end by 10 bases; junction bases not matched to a gene: 9. Germline-derived CDR1 and CDR2 are MNHEY and SMNVEV (reference sequence). This entry comes from a study of blood T cell repertoires in COVID-19. Turning to the study itself: PBMCs, B-cell-depleted T cells, or T cells were the source of the cDNA or gDNA that made up the material.

Profiling relied on immunoSEQ multiplex PCR, and the TCRdb table lists in-frame clones only, not all of them. The data hold 210,000 or so clones, with around 84% observed a single time. What was sequenced was peripheral blood. The source of this sequence is a human donor in a cohort sampled during active COVID-19. The chain joins TRBV27 to TRBJ1-4; 8 bases align to TRBD1. The CDR3 DNA reads TGTGCCAGCAGTACCACAGGGGGTCCGGGAAAACTGTTTTTT. Amino acid sequence: CASSTTGGPGKLFF.